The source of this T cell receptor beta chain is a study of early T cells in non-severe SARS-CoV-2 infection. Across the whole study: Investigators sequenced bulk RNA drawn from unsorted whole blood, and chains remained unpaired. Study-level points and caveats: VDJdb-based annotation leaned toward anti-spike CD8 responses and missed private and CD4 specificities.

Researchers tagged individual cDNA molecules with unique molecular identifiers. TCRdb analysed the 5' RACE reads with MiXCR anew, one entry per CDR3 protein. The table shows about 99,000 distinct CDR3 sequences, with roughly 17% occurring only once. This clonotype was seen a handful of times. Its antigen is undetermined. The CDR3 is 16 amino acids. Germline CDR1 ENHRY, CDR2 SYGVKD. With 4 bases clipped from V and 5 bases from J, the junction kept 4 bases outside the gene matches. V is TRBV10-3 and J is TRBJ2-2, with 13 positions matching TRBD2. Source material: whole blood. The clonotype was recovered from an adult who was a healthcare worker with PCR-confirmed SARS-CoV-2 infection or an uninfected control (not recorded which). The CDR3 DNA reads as TGTGCCATCAGTGGGACTAGCGGGAGAGGTACCGGGGAGCTGTTTTTT. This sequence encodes CAISGTSGRGTGELFF.